One T cell receptor (beta chain) is described in this entry. This entry comes from a study of control samples from healthy donors and cancer patients. TCRdb's table, derived via immunoSEQ multiplex PCR, lists solely in-frame clones and lacks some. Among 150,000 to 200,000 clones listed, just over 90% were seen once. CDR1 and CDR2 from the germline V gene are SGDLS and YYNGEE. The CDR3 covers 15 residues. Trimming at V came to 7 bases and at J to 3 bases, leaving 11 bases not matched to a gene. The TCR originated in a woman aged 60-75 years in good health. The sample comprised blood. V and J are TRBV9 and TRBJ2-3; 7 bases fit TRBD1. The CDR3 nucleotides read TGTGCCAGCTCTACGGGCCCGACAGGGACAGATACGCAGTATTTT. Amino acid sequence: CASSTGPTGTDTQYF.